The T cell receptor (beta chain) under discussion was sequenced for a study of beta chain features in type 1 diabetes. Study overall: Healthy donors and patients showed comparable age, gender and cell yields. Broader study findings: There was a moderate but significant shortening of TCRB CDR3s in all four CD4+ subsets of Type 1 diabetes patients.

As to this clone: Its antigen remains unknown.

The CDR3 consists of 11 residues. Germline V gives CDR1 MNHEY, CDR2 SVGAGI. Trimming shortened V by 2 bases and J by 9 bases, and 6 bases separated the two germline ends. Every isolated RNA sample was fully reverse transcribed, so sequencing captured expressed TCRB transcripts. The repertoire was sequenced with immunoSEQ multiplex PCR; TCRdb's copy has only in-frame clones and lacks some. The sample has fewer than 350,000 clones; 15% are singletons. The clonotype comes from a man younger than 35 with type 1 diabetes. This sequence joins TRBV6-5 and TRBJ2-3; possibly TRBD1 for D (6 bases). Sequences were obtained from naive CD4+ T cells from blood. The CDR3 protein is CASSYGGTQYF. The DNA of the CDR3 is TGTGCCAGCAGTTACGGGGGCACGCAGTATTTT.